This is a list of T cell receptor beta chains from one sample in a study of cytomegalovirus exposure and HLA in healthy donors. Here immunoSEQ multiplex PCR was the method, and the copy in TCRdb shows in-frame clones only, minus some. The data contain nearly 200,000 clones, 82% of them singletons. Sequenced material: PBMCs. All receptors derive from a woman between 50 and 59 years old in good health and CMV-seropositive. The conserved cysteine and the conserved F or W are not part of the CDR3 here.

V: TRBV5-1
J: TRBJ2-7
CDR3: ASSWGTGAYEQY

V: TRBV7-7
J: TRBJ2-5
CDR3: ASSPPTGAGETQY

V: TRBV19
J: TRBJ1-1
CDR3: ASSIGGGRTEAF

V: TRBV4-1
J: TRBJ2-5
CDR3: ASSPHGRQETQY

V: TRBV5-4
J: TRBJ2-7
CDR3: ASSLAALAGGEQY

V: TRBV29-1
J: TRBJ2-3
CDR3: SATTYPRTPSTDTQY

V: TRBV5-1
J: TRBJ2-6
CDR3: ASSGGLAGLSGANVLT

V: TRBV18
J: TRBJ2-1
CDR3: ASSPPAGGNEQF

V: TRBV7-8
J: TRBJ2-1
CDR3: ASSLFSGRAGEQF

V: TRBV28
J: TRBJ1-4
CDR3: ASSSGTESKLF

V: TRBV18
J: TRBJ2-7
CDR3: ASSPGTGDNEQY

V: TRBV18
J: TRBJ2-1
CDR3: ASSPQRLGNEQF

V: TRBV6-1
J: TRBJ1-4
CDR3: ASSEVVGRGEKLF

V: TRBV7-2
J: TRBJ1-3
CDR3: ASSLASLSSGNTIY

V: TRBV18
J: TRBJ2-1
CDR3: ASSPGLLAGAYNEQF

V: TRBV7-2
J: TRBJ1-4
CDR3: ASSPAGTGVEKLF

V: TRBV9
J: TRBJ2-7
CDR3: ASSVGAGGPYEQY

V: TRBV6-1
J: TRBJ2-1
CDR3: ASSNRDSYNEQF

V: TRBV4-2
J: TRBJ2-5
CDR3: ASSQVTRGVLAGGRYSYQETQY

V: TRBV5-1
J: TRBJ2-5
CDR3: ASSLGGGDQETQY

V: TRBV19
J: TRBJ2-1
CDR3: ASRSNSGGAGREQF

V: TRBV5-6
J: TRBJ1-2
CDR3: ASSSPRGQIYGYT

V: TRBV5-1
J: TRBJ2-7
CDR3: ASSLASGSRYEQY

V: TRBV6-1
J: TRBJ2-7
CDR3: ASRLNRVYEQY

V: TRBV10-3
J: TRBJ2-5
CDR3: AISASGAQETQY

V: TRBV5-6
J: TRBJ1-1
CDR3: ASSLEYRGTEAF

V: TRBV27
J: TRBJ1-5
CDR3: ASSLRSPGTVGSNQPQH

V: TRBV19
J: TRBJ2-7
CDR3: ASSIPGTGGYEQY

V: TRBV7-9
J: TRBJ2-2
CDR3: ASSLRTAANTGELF

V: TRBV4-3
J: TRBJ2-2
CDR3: ASSQDLGNTGELF

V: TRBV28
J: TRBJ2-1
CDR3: ASSFRGGGSFYNEQF

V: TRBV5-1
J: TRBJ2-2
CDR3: ASSLRRQGADTGELF

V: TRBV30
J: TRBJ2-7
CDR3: AWSGPGQGHYEQY

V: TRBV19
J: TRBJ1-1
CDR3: ASSITGRGNTEAF

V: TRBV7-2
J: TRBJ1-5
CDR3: ASSLAQYSNQPQH

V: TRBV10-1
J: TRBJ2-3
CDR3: ASSESTDTQY

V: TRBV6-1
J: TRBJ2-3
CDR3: ASSRGDSPLTQY

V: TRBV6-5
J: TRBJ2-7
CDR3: ASRRGYEQY

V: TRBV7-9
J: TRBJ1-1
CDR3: ASSLESAEAF

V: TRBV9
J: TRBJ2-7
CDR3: ASSVTGTGTYEQY